This T cell receptor (beta chain) comes out of a study of B cell selection in AIRE deficiency. Germline CDR1 is SNHLY and CDR2 is FYNNEI. V shed 8 bases and J shed 10 bases, with 12 bases lying between them. The length of the CDR3 is 11 residues. Authors' processing steps: Treg pools: 55,000 to 60,000 distinct patient, over 80,000 donor TCRbeta sequences. Some clones are missing from TCRdb's copy, which holds only in-frame ones; the method was immunoSEQ multiplex PCR. For V, J and clone size, that table is used; D and trimming come from the DNA. The data show roughly 18,000 clones, roughly 91% seen once. Sorted regulatory T cells were CD4-positive, CD25-high and CD127-low or negative. Unrelated healthy donors provided the controls. This clone was detected only once. Antigen unknown. Overall study results and limits: Of some 3,300 shared Treg TCRbeta sequences, under 35% were healthy-only, approximately 9% patient-only. Around a third of healthy-donor shared Treg TCRbeta sequences appeared in patient Tconv cells.

This TCR was sampled from a human donor in good health. The rearrangement joins TRBV2 to TRBJ2-1; either TRBD1 or TRBD2 may supply D (5 bases each). The sample consisted of CD4+CD25+ Tregs sorted from PBMCs. The CDR3 spells CASGLGTEQFF. The CDR3 coding sequence is TGTGCCAGCGGGCTGGGGACGGAGCAGTTCTTC.